The next 25 T cell receptor beta chains were all read from a single sample in a study of cytotoxic CD8 clonotypes in ibrutinib-treated CLL. Sequencing was performed with immunoSEQ multiplex PCR; in TCRdb, only in-frame clones are kept and a portion is missing. This sample has more than 300,000 clones, with around four fifths found just once. This sample comprised PBMCs, obtained before ibrutinib treatment. These receptors all come from a human donor with chronic lymphocytic leukemia.

The chain uses TRBV4-2 and TRBJ2-3; 7 nucleotides match TRBD2. The CDR3 runs to 17 residues. CDR1 LGHNA and CDR2 YNFKEQ come from the germline V gene. V shed 4 bases, J shed 1 base, and the junction held 11 bases outside the gene matches. CDR3 in amino acids: CASSPWSGGRGTDTQYF. The CDR3 DNA is TGTGCCAGCAGCCCCTGGTCCGGCGGGAGAGGCACAGATACGCAGTATTTT.

Note on this clone: The same CDR3 is also encoded by other DNA sequences in this sample. The V and J genes are TRBV6-1 and TRBJ2-7, with a tentative D call TRBD1 (6 bases). Trimming took off 6 bases at V and 1 base at J, with 13 bases between the two ends. The CDR3 spans 14 residues. The germline gives CDR1 MNHNS, CDR2 SASEGT. DNA of the CDR3: TGTGCCAGCAGCATCCGGGACACTTCCTACGAGCAGTACTTC. This sequence encodes CASSIRDTSYEQYF.

In this sample, this clone turned up once. The chain is built from TRBV7-9 and TRBJ2-3; D unclear. V lost 5 bases and J 2 bases, leaving 8 bases between the germline ends. This CDR3 comprises 13 residues. The germline V gene encodes CDR1 SEHNR and CDR2 FQNEAQ (reference sequence). CDR3 nucleotides: TGTGCCAGCAGCACCATACCCACAGATACGCAGTATTTT. It yields the protein CASSTIPTDTQYF. The full variable domain, with the rest looked up from reference TRBV7-9 and TRBJ2-3, is DTGVSQNPRHKITKRGQNVTFRCDPISEHNRLYWYRQTLGQGPEFLTYFQNEAQLEKSRLLSDRFSAERPKGSFSTLEIQRTEQGDSAMYLCASSTIPTDTQYFGPGTRLTVL.

The chain employs TRBV5-3 and TRBJ1-2; no firm D call. TRBV5-3 has ORF status, its function being uncertain. Trimming shortened V by 4 bases and J by 1 base, and 8 bases separated the two germline ends. The length of the CDR3 is 13 residues. This CDR3 is CARSPRSNYGYTF. DNA for the CDR3: TGTGCCAGAAGCCCCAGGAGTAACTATGGCTACACCTTC.

This chain uses TRBV6-1 with TRBJ1-2; D possibly corresponds to TRBD1 (6 bases). Trimming left V 4 bases short and J 5 bases short, with 29 bases between. Looked up from germline, CDR1 is MNHNS and CDR2 is SASEGT. The CDR3 is made up of 19 amino acids. The CDR3 region is CASSGGFWTAVRIGYGYTF. DNA for the CDR3: TGTGCCAGCAGTGGGGGGTTCTGGACAGCGGTGCGGATTGGGTATGGCTACACCTTC.

V usage is TRBV4-1 and J usage is TRBJ1-1; D call uncertain. The V end was cut by 4 bases, the J end by 5 bases, with 11 bases between. CDR3 length equals 13 residues. Germline-derived CDR1 and CDR2 are MGHRA and YSYEKL. CDR3 bases: TGCGCCAGCAGCCCGGCAGGCGCGACTGAAGCTTTCTTT. Its protein product is CASSPAGATEAFF.

This rearrangement joins TRBV27 to TRBJ1-5, with unresolved D. The CDR3 runs 15 residues. Germline CDR1 MNHEY, CDR2 SMNVEV (reference sequence). Trimming removed 6 bases at V and 2 bases at J, with 14 bases between. The CDR3: CASRGPGRGNQPQHF. CDR3 nucleotides: TGTGCCAGCAGGGGCCCGGGAAGGGGCAATCAGCCCCAGCATTTT.

In this sample, this clone turned up once. In nucleotides, the CDR3 is TGCAGCGTTCGAACGACAGGGCTTCATGAGCAGTTCTTC. It is translated as CSVRTTGLHEQFF. V gene TRBV29-1 combines with J gene TRBJ2-1; TRBD1 matches at 7 bases. The germline gives CDR1 SQVTM, CDR2 ANQGSEA. V lost 5 bases and J lost 8; bases outside the gene matches: 9. This CDR3 spans 13 amino acids.

The genes are TRBV18 and TRBJ2-1; 7 bases are shared with TRBD2. The CDR3 has 14 amino acids. Germline loops: CDR1 KGHSH, CDR2 LQKENI. V was clipped by 10 bases and J by 4 bases; unmatched bases: 10. In nucleotides, the CDR3 is TGTGCCACCGCGGGGGAAATCGCTTACAATGAGCAGTTCTTC. Protein sequence: CATAGEIAYNEQFF.

This clone was detected only once. V is TRBV6-5 and J is TRBJ2-7, with TRBD2 matching 8 bases. There are 14 residues in the CDR3. The V gene end was trimmed by 4 bases and the J gene end by 4 bases; junction bases not matched to a gene: 6. Germline V lookup: CDR1 MNHEY, CDR2 SVGAGI. In DNA, the CDR3 is TGTGCCAGCAGTTCCCACTCTAGCGGGTACGAGCAGTACTTC. Translated, it gives CASSSHSSGYEQYF.

This chain joins TRBV6-5 and TRBJ2-7; D is uncertain. The V gene's germline CDR1 is MNHEY and CDR2 SVGAGI. The CDR3 covers 16 residues. Deletions cut 0 bases from V and 0 bases from J, with 12 bases between. The CDR3: CASSYSIPRNSYEQYF. CDR3 nucleotides: TGTGCCAGCAGTTACTCAATCCCTAGGAACTCCTACGAGCAGTACTTC.

This clone was seen a handful of times. The genes are TRBV5-4 and TRBJ1-4; D is undetermined. Germline CDR1 reads SGHNT; CDR2 reads YYREEE (reference sequence). Deletions cut 1 base from V and 7 bases from J, with 11 bases between. CDR3 size: 14 residues. This CDR3 is CASSLRQEVEKLFF. CDR3 coding DNA: TGTGCCAGCAGCTTGCGACAAGAAGTTGAAAAACTGTTTTTT.

This clone was recorded only once. The chain couples TRBV12-2 to TRBJ2-1; no DNA check was done on the table's D call, TRBD2. TRBV12-2 is described as a pseudogene. The CDR3 consists of 15 residues. The CDR3 protein is CASRLVADSYNEQFF. CDR3 nucleotide sequence: TGTGCAAGTCGCTTAGTCGCGGATTCCTACAATGAGCAGTTCTTC.

The chain joins TRBV11-3 to TRBJ2-2; D gene uncertain. The CDR3 is made up of 15 amino acids. The germline gives CDR1 SGHNT, CDR2 YENEEA. The germline V and J ends were trimmed by 6 bases and 4 bases, with 15 bases remaining between them. The CDR3 DNA sequence: TGTGCCAGCAGTAGGCAGGCATTTGGCACCGGGGAGCTGTTTTTT. Protein: CASSRQAFGTGELFF.

This clone was seen only once. The V call is TRBV9, the J call TRBJ2-3; 8 nucleotides align to TRBD2. The germline CDR1 and CDR2 sequences are SGDLS and YYNGEE. V was pared by 3 bases and J by 6 bases, with 12 bases of the junction left unmatched. There are 16 residues in the CDR3. The CDR3 is CASSAGGGRFGDTQYF. The DNA of the CDR3 is TGTGCCAGCAGCGCCGGTGGCGGGAGGTTCGGTGATACGCAGTATTTT. The whole variable domain, remainder taken from reference TRBV9 and TRBJ2-3, is DSGVTQTPKHLITATGQRVTLRCSPRSGDLSVYWYQQSLDQGLQFLIQYYNGEERAKGNILERFSAQQFPDLHSELNLSSLELGDSALYFCASSAGGGRFGDTQYFGPGTRLTVL.

The V and J genes are TRBV19 and TRBJ2-5; 7 bases align to TRBD2. Germline loops: CDR1 LNHDA, CDR2 SQIVND (reference sequence). With V trimmed by 8 bases and J by 4 bases, 10 bases remained unmatched. The CDR3 runs 14 residues. This CDR3 reads CASRAGATGETQYF. The CDR3 bases are TGTGCCAGTCGGGCGGGAGCCACAGGAGAGACCCAGTACTTC.

CDR3 nucleotides: TGTGCCAGCAGTTTGGGAGCGGCATCCTACAATGAGCAGTTCTTC. This translates into CASSLGAASYNEQFF. J is TRBJ2-1 and V is TRBV28, with D possibly matching TRBD2 (5 bases). This CDR3 region has 15 residues. The germline V and J ends were trimmed by 3 bases and 1 base, with 10 bases remaining between them. Germline V gene sequence: CDR1 MDHEN, CDR2 SYDVKM.

This chain uses TRBV9 with TRBJ2-1; D unclear. CDR1 is SGDLS and CDR2 is YYNGEE in the germline V gene. The length of the CDR3 is 17 residues. The V end lost 0 bases, the J end lost 0 bases, and 13 bases lay between the germline ends. This CDR3 is CASSVVAEKGSYNEQFF. DNA of the CDR3: TGTGCCAGCAGCGTAGTGGCGGAGAAGGGCTCCTACAATGAGCAGTTCTTC.

V and J are TRBV29-1 and TRBJ2-3; 7 bases match TRBD2. V shed 4 bases, J shed 2 bases, and the junction held 6 bases outside the gene matches. This CDR3 contains 14 residues. Germline-derived CDR1 and CDR2 are SQVTM and ANQGSEA. The CDR3 protein is CSVALGLDTDTQYF. The CDR3 DNA follows: TGCAGCGTTGCTCTCGGACTAGACACAGATACGCAGTATTTT.

This clone was counted only a few times. Other DNA sequences in this specimen translate into the identical CDR3. The chain couples TRBV7-9 to TRBJ2-7; D gene uncertain. Deletions cut 5 bases from V and 4 bases from J, with 6 bases between. The CDR3 length is 11 residues. The germline V gene encodes CDR1 SEHNR and CDR2 FQNEAQ (reference sequence). CDR3 nucleotides: TGTGCCAGCAGCCTTTCGTACGAGCAGTACTTC. This gives the protein CASSLSYEQYF.

This chain uses TRBV7-6 with TRBJ2-3; D ambiguous. The germline V gene encodes CDR1 SGHVS and CDR2 FNYEAQ. Trimming left V 1 base short and J 4 bases short, with 6 bases between. CDR3 length: 13 amino acids. The CDR3 protein is CASSLVTADTQYF. The CDR3 bases are TGTGCCAGCAGCTTAGTCACTGCAGATACGCAGTATTTT.

This chain links TRBV19 with TRBJ2-7; 7 bases are shared with TRBD2. The CDR3 totals 15 residues. Looked up from germline, CDR1 is LNHDA and CDR2 is SQIVND (reference sequence). V gave up 6 bases and J gave up 2 bases; unmatched junction bases: 10. The DNA for the CDR3 is TGTGCCAGTAGCTCAGGCGGGAGTGGCGCCTACGAGCAGTACTTC. The encoded protein is CASSSGGSGAYEQYF.

The rearrangement uses TRBV7-6 and TRBJ2-7; 10 bases line up with TRBD1. The CDR3 totals 15 residues. Trimming took 5 bases from V and 1 from J; bases not matched to a gene: 5. CDR1 and CDR2 from the germline V gene are SGHVS and FNYEAQ. The CDR3 loop is CASSPTGGQSYEQYF. CDR3 DNA: TGTGCCAGCAGCCCGACAGGGGGCCAGTCCTACGAGCAGTACTTC.

The CDR3 protein is CAWNEMNTEAFF. The CDR3 bases are TGTGCCTGGAACGAGATGAACACTGAAGCTTTCTTT. The V gene is TRBV30, the J gene TRBJ1-1, with no clear D. The V and J ends lost 4 bases and 0 bases respectively, with 6 bases between them. This CDR3 is 12 amino acids long. Germline V gene data show CDR1 as GTSNPN and CDR2 as SVGIG (reference sequence).

The rearrangement joins TRBV21-1 to TRBJ2-7; the table's D gene call, TRBD1, was not cross checked with the DNA. TRBV21-1 is a recognized pseudogene. The CDR3 has 15 residues. This chain's CDR3 is CASRNDRLLYYEQYF. CDR3 DNA sequence: TGTGCCAGCCGAAACGACAGGCTTTTATACTACGAGCAGTACTTC.